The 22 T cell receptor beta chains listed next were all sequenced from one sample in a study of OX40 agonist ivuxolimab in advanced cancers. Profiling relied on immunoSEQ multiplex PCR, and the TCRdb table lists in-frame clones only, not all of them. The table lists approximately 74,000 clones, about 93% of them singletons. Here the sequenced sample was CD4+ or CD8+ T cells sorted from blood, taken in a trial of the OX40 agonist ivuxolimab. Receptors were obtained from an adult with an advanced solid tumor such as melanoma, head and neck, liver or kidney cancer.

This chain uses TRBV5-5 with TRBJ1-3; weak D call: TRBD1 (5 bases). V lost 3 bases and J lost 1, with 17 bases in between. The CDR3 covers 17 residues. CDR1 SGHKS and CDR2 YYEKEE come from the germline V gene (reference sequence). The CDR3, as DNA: TGTGCCAGCAGCTGGGGGACGCTTACCGCTTCTGGAAACACCATATATTTT. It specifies CASSWGTLTASGNTIYF.

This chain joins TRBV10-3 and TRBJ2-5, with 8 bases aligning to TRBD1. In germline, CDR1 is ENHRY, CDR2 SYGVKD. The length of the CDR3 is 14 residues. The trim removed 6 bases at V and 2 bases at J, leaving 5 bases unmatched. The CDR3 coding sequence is TGTGCCATCAGAGCAGGGGGCGGGCAAGAGACCCAGTACTTC. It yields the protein CAIRAGGGQETQYF.

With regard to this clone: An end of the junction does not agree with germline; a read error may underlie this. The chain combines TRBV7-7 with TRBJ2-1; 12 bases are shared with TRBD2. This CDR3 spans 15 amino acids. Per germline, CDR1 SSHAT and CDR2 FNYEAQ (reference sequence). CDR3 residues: CASSAGLAGSNEQFF. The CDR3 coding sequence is TGTGCTAGCAGCGCCGGACTAGCGGGGTCCAATGAGCAGTTCTTC.

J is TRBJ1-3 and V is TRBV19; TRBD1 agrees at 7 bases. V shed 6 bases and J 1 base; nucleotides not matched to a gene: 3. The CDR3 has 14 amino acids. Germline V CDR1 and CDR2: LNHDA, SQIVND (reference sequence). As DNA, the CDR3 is TGTGCCAGTAGCGACAGGGCATCTGGAAACACCATATATTTT. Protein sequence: CASSDRASGNTIYF. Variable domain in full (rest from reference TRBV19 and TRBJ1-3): DGGITQSPKYLFRKEGQNVTLSCEQNLNHDAMYWYRQDPGQGLRLIYYSQIVNDFQKGDIAEGYSVSREKKESFPLTVTSAQKNPTAFYLCASSDRASGNTIYFGEGSWLTVV.

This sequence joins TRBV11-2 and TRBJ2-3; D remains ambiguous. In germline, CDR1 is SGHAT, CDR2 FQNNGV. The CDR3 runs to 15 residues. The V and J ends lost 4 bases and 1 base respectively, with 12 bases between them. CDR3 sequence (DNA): TGTGCCAGCAGCTACCGACTCGGCGGCACAGATACGCAGTATTTT. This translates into CASSYRLGGTDTQYF. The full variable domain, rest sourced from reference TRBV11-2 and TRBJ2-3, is EAGVAQSPRYKIIEKRQSVAFWCNPISGHATLYWYQQILGQGPKLLIQFQNNGVVDDSQLPKDRFSAERLKGVDSTLKIQPAKLEDSAVYLCASSYRLGGTDTQYFGPGTRLTVL.

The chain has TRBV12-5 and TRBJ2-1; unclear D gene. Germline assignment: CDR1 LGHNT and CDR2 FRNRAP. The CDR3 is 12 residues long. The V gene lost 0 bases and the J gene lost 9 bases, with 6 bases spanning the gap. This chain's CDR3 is CASGLVGGEQFF. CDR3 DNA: TGTGCTAGTGGTTTGGTTGGTGGTGAGCAGTTCTTC.

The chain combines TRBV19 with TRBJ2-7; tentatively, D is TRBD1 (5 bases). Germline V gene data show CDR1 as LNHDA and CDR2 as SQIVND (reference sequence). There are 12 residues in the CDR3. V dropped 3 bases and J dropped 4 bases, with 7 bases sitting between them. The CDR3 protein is CASSMGHYEQYF. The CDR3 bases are TGTGCCAGTAGTATGGGGCATTACGAGCAGTACTTC.

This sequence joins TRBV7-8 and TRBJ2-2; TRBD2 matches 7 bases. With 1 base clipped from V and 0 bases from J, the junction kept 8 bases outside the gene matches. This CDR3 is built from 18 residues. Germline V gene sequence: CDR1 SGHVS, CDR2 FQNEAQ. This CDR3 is CASSLEGRAAANTGELFF. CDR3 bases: TGTGCCAGCAGCTTAGAGGGGAGGGCTGCCGCGAACACCGGGGAGCTGTTTTTT.

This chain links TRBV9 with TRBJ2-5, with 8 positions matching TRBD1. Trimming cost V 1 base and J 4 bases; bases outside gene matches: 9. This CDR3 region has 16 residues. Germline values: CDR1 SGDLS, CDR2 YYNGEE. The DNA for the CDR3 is TGTGCCAGCAGCGTAACCGGGACGACAGGGGCAGAGACCCAGTACTTC. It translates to CASSVTGTTGAETQYF.

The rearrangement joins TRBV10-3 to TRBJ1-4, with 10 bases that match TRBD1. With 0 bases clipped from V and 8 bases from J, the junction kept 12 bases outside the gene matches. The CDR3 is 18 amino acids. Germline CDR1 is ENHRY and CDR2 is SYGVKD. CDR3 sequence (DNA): TGTGCCATCAGTGAGTCTGGGGCAACCGGGACAGGGGACGAAAAACTGTTTTTT. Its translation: CAISESGATGTGDEKLFF.

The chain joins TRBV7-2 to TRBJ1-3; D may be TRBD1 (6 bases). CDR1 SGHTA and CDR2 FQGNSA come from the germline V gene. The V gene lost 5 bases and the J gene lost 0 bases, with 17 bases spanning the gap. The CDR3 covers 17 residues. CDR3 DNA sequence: TGTGCCAGCAGCCTCCTCCCCGGGACATCCTCTGGAAACACCATATATTTT. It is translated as CASSLLPGTSSGNTIYF.

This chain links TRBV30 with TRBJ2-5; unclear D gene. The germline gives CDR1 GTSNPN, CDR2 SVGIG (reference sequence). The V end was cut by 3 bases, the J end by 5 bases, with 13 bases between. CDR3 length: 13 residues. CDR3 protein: CAWRKGTRETQYF. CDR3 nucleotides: TGTGCCTGGAGAAAGGGAACCCGGGAGACCCAGTACTTC. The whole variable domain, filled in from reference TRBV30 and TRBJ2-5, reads SQTIHQWPATLVQPVGSPLSLECTVEGTSNPNLYWYRQAAGRGLQLLFYSVGIGQISSEVPQNLSASRPQDRQFILSSKKLLLSDSGFYLCAWRKGTRETQYFGPGTRLLVL.

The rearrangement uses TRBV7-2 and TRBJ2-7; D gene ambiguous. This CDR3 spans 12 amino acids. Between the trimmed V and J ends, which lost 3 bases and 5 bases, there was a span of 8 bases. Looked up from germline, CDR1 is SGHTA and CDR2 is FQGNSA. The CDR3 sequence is CASSFAGHEQYF. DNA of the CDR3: TGTGCCAGCAGCTTCGCAGGCCACGAGCAGTACTTC.

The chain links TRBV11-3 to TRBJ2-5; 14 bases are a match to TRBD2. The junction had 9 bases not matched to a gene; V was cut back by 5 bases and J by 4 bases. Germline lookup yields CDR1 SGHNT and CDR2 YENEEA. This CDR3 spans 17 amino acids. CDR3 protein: CASSLGLAGEAGETQYF. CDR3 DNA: TGTGCCAGCAGCCTGGGACTAGCGGGAGAGGCTGGAGAGACCCAGTACTTC.

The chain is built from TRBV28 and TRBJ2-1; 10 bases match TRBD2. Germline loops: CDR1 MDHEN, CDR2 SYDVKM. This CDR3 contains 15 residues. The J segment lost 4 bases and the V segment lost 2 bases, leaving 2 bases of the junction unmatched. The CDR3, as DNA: TGTGCCAGCAGTTTAGGGACTAGCGTTTACAATGAGCAGTTCTTC. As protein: CASSLGTSVYNEQFF.

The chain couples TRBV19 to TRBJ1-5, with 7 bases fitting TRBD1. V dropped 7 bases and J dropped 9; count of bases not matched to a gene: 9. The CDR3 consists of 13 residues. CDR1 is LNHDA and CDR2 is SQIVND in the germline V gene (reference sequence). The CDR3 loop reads CASTLQGFMPQHF. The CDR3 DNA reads TGTGCCAGTACGTTACAGGGGTTTATGCCCCAGCATTTT.

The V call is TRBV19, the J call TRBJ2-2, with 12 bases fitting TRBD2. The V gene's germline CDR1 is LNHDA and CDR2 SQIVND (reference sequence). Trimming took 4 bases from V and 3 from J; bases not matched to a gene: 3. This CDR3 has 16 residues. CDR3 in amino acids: CASSRRLAGDTGELFF. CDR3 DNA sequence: TGTGCCAGTAGTAGGAGACTAGCGGGAGACACCGGGGAGCTGTTTTTT.

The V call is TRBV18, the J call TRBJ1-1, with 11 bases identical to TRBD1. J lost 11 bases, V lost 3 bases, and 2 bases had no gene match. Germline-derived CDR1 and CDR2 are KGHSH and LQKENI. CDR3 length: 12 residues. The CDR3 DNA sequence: TGTGCCAGCTCACCCGGACAGGGGGCGGCTTTCTTT. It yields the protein CASSPGQGAAFF.

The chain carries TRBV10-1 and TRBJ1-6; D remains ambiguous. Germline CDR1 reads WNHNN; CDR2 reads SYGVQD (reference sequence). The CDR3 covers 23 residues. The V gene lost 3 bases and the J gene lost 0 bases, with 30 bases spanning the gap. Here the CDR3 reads CASSDSPSPIKNPLSSYNSPLHF. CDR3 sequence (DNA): TGCGCCAGCAGTGACAGCCCATCCCCTATAAAGAACCCCCTTAGCTCCTATAATTCACCCCTCCACTTT.

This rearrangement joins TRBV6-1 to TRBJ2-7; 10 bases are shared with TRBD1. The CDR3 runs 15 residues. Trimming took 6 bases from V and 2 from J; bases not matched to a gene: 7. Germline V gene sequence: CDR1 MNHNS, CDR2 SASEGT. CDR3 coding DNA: TGTGCCAGCAGATCGTTGACAGGGGGCACCTACGAGCAGTACTTC. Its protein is CASRSLTGGTYEQYF.

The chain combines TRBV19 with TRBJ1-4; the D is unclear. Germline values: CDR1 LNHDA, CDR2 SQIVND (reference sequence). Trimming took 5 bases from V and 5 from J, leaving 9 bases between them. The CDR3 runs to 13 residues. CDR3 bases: TGTGCCAGTAGTCGAACATTGAATGAAAAACTGTTTTTT. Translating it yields CASSRTLNEKLFF.

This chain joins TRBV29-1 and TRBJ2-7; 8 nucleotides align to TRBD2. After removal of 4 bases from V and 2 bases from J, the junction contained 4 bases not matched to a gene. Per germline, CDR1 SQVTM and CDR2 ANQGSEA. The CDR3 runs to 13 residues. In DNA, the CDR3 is TGCAGCGTTGCGGGACTAGGGCCCTACGAGCAGTACTTC. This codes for CSVAGLGPYEQYF.